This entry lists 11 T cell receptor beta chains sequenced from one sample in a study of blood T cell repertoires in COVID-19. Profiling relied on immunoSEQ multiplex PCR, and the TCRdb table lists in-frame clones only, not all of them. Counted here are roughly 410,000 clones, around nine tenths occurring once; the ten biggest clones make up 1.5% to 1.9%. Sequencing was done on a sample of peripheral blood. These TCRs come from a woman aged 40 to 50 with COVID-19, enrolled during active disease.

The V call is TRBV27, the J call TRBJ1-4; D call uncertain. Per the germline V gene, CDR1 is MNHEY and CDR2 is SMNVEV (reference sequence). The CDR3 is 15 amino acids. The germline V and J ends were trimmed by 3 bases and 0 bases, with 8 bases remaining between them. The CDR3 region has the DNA TGTGCCAGCAGTTTCGGGGTTCCAACTAATGAAAAACTGTTTTTT. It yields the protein CASSFGVPTNEKLFF.

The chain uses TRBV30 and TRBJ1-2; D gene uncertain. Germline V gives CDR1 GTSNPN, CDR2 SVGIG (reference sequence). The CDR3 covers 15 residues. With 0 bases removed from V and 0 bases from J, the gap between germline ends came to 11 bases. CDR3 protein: CAWSVLPGSNYGYTF. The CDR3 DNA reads TGTGCCTGGAGTGTACTCCCCGGTTCTAACTATGGCTACACCTTC.

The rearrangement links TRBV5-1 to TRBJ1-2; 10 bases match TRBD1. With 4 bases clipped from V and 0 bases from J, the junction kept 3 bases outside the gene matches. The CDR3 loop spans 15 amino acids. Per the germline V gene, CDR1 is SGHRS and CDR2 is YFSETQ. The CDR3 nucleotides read TGCGCCAGCAGCCTGGGACAGGGGCCTAACTATGGCTACACCTTC. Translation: CASSLGQGPNYGYTF.

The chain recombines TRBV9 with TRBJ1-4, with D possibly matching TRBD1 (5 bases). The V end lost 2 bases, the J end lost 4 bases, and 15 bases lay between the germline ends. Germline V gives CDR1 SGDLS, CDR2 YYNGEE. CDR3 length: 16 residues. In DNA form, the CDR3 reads TGTGCCAGCAGCGTCCTGGGGGGAATGAATAATGAAAAACTGTTTTTT. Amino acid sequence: CASSVLGGMNNEKLFF.

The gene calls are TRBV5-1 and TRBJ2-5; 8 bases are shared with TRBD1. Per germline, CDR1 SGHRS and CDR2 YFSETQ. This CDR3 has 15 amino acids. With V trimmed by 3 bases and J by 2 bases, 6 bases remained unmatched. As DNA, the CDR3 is TGCGCCAGCAGCTACTCGCAGGGGGCTCAAGAGACCCAGTACTTC. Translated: CASSYSQGAQETQYF.

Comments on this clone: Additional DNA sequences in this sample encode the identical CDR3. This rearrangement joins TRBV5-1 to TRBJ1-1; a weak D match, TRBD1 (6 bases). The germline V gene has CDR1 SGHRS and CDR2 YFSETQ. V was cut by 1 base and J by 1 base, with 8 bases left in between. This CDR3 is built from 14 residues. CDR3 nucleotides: TGCGCCAGCAGCTTGCAAGGGGGGAACACTGAAGCTTTCTTT. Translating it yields CASSLQGGNTEAFF.

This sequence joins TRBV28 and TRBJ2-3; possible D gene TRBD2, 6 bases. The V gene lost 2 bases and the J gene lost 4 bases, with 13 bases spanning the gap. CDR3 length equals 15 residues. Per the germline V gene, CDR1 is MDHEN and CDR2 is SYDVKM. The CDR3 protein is CASSLQGSGADTQYF. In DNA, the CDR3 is TGTGCCAGCAGTTTACAGGGTAGCGGAGCAGATACGCAGTATTTT.

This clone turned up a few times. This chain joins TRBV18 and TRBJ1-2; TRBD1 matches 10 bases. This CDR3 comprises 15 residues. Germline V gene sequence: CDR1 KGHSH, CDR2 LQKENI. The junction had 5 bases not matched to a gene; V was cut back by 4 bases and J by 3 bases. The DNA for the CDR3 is TGTGCCAGCTCACGCGACAGGGGGCCTCACTATGGCTACACCTTC. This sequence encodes CASSRDRGPHYGYTF.

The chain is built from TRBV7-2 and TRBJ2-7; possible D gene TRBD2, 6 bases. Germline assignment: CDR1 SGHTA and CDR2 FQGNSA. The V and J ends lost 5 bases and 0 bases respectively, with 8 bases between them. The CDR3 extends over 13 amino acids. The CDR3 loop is CASSRESSYEQYF. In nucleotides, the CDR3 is TGTGCCAGCAGCCGGGAGAGCTCCTACGAGCAGTACTTC.

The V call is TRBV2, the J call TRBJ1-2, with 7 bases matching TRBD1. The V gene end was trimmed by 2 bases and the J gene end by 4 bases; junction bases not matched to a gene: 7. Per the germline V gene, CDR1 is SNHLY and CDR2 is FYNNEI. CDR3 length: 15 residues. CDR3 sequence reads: CASSEWTGFSYGYTF. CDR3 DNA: TGTGCCAGCAGTGAATGGACAGGCTTTTCCTATGGCTACACCTTC.

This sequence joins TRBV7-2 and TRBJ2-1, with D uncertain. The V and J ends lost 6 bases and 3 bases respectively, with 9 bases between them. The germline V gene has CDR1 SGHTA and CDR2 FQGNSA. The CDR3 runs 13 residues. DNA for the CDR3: TGTGCCAGCAGGGTTACTAACTACAATGAGCAGTTCTTC. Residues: CASRVTNYNEQFF.